Reported below is one T cell receptor (beta chain). The antigen is not known. The sample is drawn from a study of cytomegalovirus exposure and HLA in healthy donors. J gave up 4 bases and V 4 bases, and 3 bases lay outside the gene matches. The CDR3 consists of 13 residues. The germline gives CDR1 KGHSH, CDR2 LQKENI. General study results and limits: Later analysis reportedly placed an Asian-associated ancestry cluster below the roughly 690-donor mean in N-insertions. Across donors, most TCRs were seen rarely, yet some public ones were widespread. V- and J-gene trimming of TCR beta was linked (in a later analysis) to a missense DCLRE1C variant.

Both 60 Vbeta primers and 13 Jbeta primers went into the PCR. Sequenced by immunoSEQ multiplex PCR; TCRdb stores in-frame clones only, minus some. This table holds 65,000 to 90,000 clones, approximately 72% found once. The source is a woman aged 40 to 50 in good health and CMV-seropositive. The chain uses TRBV18 and TRBJ2-5; 7 positions agree with TRBD2. Source material: PBMCs. CDR3 protein: CASSLRGGETQYF. The DNA of the CDR3 is TGTGCCAGCTCACTCCGCGGGGGAGAGACCCAGTACTTC. The full variable domain, rest sourced from reference TRBV18 and TRBJ2-5, is NAGVMQNPRHLVRRRGQEARLRCSPMKGHSHVYWYRQLPEEGLKFMVYLQKENIIDESGMPKERFSAEFPKEGPSILRIQQVVRGDSAAYFCASSLRGGETQYFGPGTRLLVL.